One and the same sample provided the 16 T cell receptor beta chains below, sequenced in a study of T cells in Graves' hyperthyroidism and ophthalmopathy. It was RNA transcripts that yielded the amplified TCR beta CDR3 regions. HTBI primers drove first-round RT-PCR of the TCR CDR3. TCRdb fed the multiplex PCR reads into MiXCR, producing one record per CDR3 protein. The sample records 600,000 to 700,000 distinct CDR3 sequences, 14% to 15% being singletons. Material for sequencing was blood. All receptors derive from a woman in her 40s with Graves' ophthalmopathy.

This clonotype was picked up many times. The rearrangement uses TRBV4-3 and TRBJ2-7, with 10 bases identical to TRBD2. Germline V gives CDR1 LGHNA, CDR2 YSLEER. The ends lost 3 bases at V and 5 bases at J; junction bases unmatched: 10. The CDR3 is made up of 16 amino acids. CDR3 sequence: CASSQLTSGRANEQYF. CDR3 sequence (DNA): TGCGCCAGCAGCCAGCTAACCAGCGGGAGGGCCAACGAGCAGTACTTC.

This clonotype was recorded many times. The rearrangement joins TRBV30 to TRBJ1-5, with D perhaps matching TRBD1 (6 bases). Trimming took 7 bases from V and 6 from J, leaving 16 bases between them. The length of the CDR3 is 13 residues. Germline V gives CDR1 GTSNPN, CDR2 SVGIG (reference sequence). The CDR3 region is CALSQGMGQPQHF. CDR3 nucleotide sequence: TGTGCCTTGTCACAGGGAATGGGTCAGCCCCAGCATTTT.

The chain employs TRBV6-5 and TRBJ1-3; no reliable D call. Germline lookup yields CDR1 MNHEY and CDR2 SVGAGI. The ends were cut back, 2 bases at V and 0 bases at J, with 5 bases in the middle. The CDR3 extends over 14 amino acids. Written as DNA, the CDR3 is TGTGCCAGCAGTTACACGACCTCTGGAAACACCATATATTTT. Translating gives CASSYTTSGNTIYF.

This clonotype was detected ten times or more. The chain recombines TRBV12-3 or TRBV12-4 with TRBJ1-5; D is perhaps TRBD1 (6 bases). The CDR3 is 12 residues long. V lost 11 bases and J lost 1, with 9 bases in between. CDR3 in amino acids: CAEGDSNQPQHF. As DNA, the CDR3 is TGTGCCGAGGGGGACAGCAATCAGCCCCAGCATTTT.

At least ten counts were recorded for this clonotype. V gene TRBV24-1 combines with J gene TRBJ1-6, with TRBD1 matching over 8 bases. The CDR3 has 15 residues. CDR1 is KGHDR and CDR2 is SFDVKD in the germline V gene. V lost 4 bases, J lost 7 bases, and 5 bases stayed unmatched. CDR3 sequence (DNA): TGTGCCACCAGTGAGGACAGGGCGACCAATTCACCCCTCCACTTT. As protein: CATSEDRATNSPLHF.

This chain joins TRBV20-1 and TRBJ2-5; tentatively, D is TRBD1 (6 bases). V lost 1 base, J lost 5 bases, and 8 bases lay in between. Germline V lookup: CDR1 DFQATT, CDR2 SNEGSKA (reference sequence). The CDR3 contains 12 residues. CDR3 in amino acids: CSARVQGETQYF. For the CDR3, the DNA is TGCAGTGCTAGAGTTCAGGGGGAGACCCAGTACTTC.

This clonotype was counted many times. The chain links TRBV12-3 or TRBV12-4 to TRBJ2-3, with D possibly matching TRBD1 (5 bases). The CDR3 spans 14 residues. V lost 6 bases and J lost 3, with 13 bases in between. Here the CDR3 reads CASRTDVETDTQYF. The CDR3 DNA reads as TGTGCCAGCAGGACAGATGTGGAGACAGATACGCAGTATTTT.

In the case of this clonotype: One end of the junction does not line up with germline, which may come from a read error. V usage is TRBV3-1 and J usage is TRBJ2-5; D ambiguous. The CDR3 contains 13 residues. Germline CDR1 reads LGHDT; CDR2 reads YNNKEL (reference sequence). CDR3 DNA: TGTGCCAGCATAGACCTCCAGCAAGAGGCCCAGTACTTC. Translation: CASIDLQQEAQYF.

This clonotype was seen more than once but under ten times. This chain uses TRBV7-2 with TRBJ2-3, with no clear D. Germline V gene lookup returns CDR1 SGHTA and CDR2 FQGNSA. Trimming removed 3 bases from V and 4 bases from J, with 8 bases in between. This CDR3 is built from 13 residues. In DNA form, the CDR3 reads TGTGCCAGCAGCTTTGCAGGATCAGATACGCAGTATTTT. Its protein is CASSFAGSDTQYF.

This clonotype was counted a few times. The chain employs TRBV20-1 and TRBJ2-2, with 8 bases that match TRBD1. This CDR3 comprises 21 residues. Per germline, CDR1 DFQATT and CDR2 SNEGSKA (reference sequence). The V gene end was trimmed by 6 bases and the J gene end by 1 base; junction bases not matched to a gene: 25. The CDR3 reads CSAYYRPGGEGEHLNTGELFF. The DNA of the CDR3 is TGCAGTGCGTATTATCGTCCAGGGGGCGAGGGGGAGCATCTGAACACCGGGGAGCTGTTTTTT.

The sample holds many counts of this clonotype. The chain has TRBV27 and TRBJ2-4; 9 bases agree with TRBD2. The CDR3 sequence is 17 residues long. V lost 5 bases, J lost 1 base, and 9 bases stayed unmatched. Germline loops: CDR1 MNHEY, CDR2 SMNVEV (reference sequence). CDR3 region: CASSPSGTWSAKNIQYF. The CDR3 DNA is TGTGCCAGCAGTCCTAGCGGGACGTGGTCCGCCAAAAACATTCAGTACTTC.

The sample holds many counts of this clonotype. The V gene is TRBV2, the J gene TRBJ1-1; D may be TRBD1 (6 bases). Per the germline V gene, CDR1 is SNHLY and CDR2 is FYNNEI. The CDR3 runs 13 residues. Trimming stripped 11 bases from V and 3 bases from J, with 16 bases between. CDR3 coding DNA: TGTGCCCGAGGAGGGACATGGGACACTGAAGCTTTCTTT. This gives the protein CARGGTWDTEAFF.

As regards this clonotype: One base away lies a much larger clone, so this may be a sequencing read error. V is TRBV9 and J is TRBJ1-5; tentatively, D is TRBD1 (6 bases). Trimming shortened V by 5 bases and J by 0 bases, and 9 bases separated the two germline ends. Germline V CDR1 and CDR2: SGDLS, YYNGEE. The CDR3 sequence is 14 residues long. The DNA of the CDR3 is TGTGCCAGCAGTGCGGACAGTAGCAATCAGCCCCAGCATTTT. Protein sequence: CASSADSSNQPQHF.

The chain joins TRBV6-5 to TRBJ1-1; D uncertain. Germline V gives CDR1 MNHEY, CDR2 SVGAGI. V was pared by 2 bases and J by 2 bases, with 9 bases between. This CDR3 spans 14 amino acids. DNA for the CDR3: TGTGCCAGCAGTTACGTTTCGGACAACACTGAAGCTTTCTTT. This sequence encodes CASSYVSDNTEAFF.

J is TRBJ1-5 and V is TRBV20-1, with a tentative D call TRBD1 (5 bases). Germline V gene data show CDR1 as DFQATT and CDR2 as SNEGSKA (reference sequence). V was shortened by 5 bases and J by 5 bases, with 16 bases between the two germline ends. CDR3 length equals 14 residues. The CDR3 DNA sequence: TGCAGTGCTCTCGGGACCGCTGGTGATCAGCCCCAGCATTTT. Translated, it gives CSALGTAGDQPQHF.

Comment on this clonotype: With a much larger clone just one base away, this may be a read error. CDR3 coding DNA: TGTGTCAGCAGAGTCAGGGTAGGGGGCGGGGAGCTGTTTTTT. As protein: CVSRVRVGGGELFF. This chain joins TRBV7-8 and TRBJ2-2; D perhaps matches TRBD1 (6 bases). The CDR3 has 14 amino acids. Germline assignment: CDR1 SGHVS and CDR2 FQNEAQ.